Included here is one TCR beta chain sequence, with context. The table lists this clonotype with many counts. Its antigen has not been determined. Base quality data are lacking; no much larger clone is found one base away. The data derive from a study of T-cell memory formation after mild COVID-19 (dated by TCRdb to the early 2020s). At the level of the whole study: Most TCR sequence clusters were specific to one of the two donors. In a couple of donors, T-cell clones that expanded and contracted after mild COVID-19 were followed by sequencing TCRalpha and TCRbeta repertoires longitudinally. Two young, previously healthy adult volunteers made up the cohort, one male and one female.

The research as a whole found: Balanced CD4/CD8 phenotypes were observed for clones contracting from day 15 to 85, whereas a bias towards CD4+ was observed for a second wave of clones expanding from day 15 to 37. Only two mild cases were covered by the study, and larger cohorts that include severe cases with pre-infection samples were considered necessary. SARS-CoV-2 specificity was not confirmed for the second-wave clones peaking on day 37. The detection of some responding clones in pre-infection memory suggests that pre-existing cross-reactive memory T cells joined the SARS-CoV-2 response. Contracting CD4+ clones appeared mostly in the CM and EM memory subsets, whereas CD8+ clones were enriched in EMRA.

Ficoll-Paque density gradient centrifugation was the method used to isolate PBMCs. The sample was run on an Illumina NovaSeq 6000. TCRalpha and TCRbeta cDNA libraries were built by 5'RACE with constant-segment primers, adding sample barcodes and unique molecular identifiers. RNA was extracted from every sample with Trizol reagent. The libraries were amplified in two PCR steps, and the second step added a second sample barcode and Illumina TruSeq adapters. The libraries were sequenced on an Illumina NovaSeq using 2 x 150 bp paired-end reads. As for how the authors treated the data: The reads were demultiplexed and collapsed into UMI-guided consensus sequences using migec v1.2.7. With mixcr v2.1.11, UMI consensuses were aligned to TRA and TRB V and J templates and assembled into clonotypes. Clonotypes were classified as expanded or contracted when called significant by both edgeR and NoisET, with noise models trained on biological replicates. For edgeR calls, the thresholds were a false discovery rate-adjusted p below 0.01 and a log2 fold-change of 1. As an exploratory analysis of dynamics, PCA with hierarchical clustering was applied to max-normalized trajectories of the 1000 most abundant clonotypes. The CD4 or CD8 phenotype of responding clones was assigned using the separately sequenced CD4+ and CD8+ repertoires. TCRdb redid the processing of the public reads, applying fastp at Q25 and MiXCR, and retained in-frame beta chains. Each CDR3 protein appears once, grouped with its most common genes and DNA. The V and J calls reflect TCRdb's pipeline rather than the authors' work. Across this sample there are about 290,000 distinct CDR3 sequences, with approximately 16% seen only once. The top ten clones comprise roughly 22% of the sample.

This TCR was recovered from a man aged 18 to 35 who had mild COVID-19 (a few samples of this study predate the infection). The sample titles of this study are shuffled in the database, so cell type and time point are left out; the donor was told from shared clones. The specimen was PBMCs or a T cell subset sorted from them (not recorded which).

DNA sequence: TGCGCCAGCAGCCAAGACTTACCTGGAGGGGGCACAGATACGCAGTATTTT. Its amino acids are CASSQDLPGGGTDTQYF. Recombination joined TRBV4-3 with TRBJ2-3, with TRBD2 perhaps the D gene, on 6 matching bases. The CDR3, from cysteine to phenylalanine, totals 17 residues. The kept DNA is CDR3 alone, 51 bases in frame from the first base. The germline V gene yields LGHNA for CDR1 and YSLEER for CDR2. The V and J ends are trimmed by 0 bases and 1 base, leaving 14 bases between them.